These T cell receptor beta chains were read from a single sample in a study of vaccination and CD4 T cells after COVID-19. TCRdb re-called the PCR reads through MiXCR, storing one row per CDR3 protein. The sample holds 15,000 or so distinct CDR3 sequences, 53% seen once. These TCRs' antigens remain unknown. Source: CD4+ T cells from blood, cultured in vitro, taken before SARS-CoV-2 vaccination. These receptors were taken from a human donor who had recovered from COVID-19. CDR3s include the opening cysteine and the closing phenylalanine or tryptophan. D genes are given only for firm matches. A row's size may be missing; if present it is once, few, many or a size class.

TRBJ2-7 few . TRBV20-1 CSARADGRNEQYF TGCAGTGCTAGGGCCGACGGCCGGAACGAGCAGTACTTC
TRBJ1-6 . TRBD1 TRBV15 CATSRGRQGSNSPLHF TGTGCCACCAGCAGAGGCAGACAGGGAAGTAATTCACCCCTCCACTTT
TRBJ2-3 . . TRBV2 CASSRNSEAADTQYF TGTGCCAGCAGTCGTAATAGTGAGGCGGCAGATACGCAGTATTTT
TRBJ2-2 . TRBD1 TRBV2 CASSENRGWTGELFF TGTGCCAGCAGCGAAAACAGGGGATGGACCGGGGAGCTGTTTTTT
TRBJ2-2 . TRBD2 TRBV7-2 CASSKEGLATNTGELFF TGTGCCAGCAGCAAGGAGGGACTAGCGACGAACACCGGGGAGCTGTTTTTT
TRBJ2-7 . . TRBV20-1 CSALRLGRYTYEQYF TGCAGTGCTTTGCGCTTGGGCAGGTATACCTACGAGCAGTACTTC
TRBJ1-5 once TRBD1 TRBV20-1 CSAREPQGVRNQPQHF TGCAGTGCTAGAGAACCCCAGGGGGTCCGCAATCAGCCCCAGCATTTT
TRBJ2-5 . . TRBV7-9 CASSPSTVPATQYF TGTGCCAGCAGCCCCTCGACAGTACCCGCGACCCAGTACTTC
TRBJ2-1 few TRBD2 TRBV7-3 CASSPYPGLAYNEQFF TGTGCCAGCAGCCCTTATCCCGGACTAGCGTATAATGAGCAGTTCTTC
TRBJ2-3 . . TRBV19 CASSASSGDTQYF TGTGCCAGTAGTGCTTCCTCAGGAGATACGCAGTATTTT
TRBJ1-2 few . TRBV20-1 CSEPGDYGYTF TGCAGTGAGCCGGGGGACTATGGCTACACCTTC
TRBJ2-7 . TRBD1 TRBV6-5 CASSYLPDREQYF TGTGCCAGCAGTTACCTTCCGGACAGGGAGCAGTACTTC
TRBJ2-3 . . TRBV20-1 CSARDLADTQYF TGCAGTGCTAGAGATCTCGCGGATACGCAGTATTTT
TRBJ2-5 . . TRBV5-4 CASSPLRASGQETQYF TGTGCCAGCAGCCCTCTCCGGGCCTCGGGACAAGAGACCCAGTACTTC
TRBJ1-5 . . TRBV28 CASSPPSNQPQHF TGTGCCAGCAGCCCCCCGAGCAATCAGCCCCAGCATTTT
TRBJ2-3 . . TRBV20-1 CSAVSGERADTQYF TGCAGTGCCGTCAGCGGTGAGAGGGCAGATACGCAGTATTTT